This TCR beta chain was captured in a study of CD8 T cells in ankylosing spondylitis. Study-level results: What seemed typical of ankylosing spondylitis blood was a TCR beta motif built from roughly eight highly homologous variants. Disease-linked clones bore a CD8+ phenotype, appearing relatively rarely in peripheral blood.

Molecular-barcoded quantitative 5'-RACE produced these TCR beta libraries. TCRdb itself ran the 5' RACE reads through MiXCR, one entry per CDR3 protein. The repertoire holds some 300,000 distinct CDR3 sequences, with around 21% as singletons. The table lists this clonotype with a few counts. What it recognizes is unknown. Germline CDR1 reads DFQATT; CDR2 reads SNEGSKA (reference sequence). CDR3 length: 11 amino acids. Between the trimmed V and J ends, which lost 6 bases and 6 bases, there was a span of 12 bases. This chain joins TRBV20-1 and TRBJ2-7; D is ambiguous. Sequenced: blood, either unsorted or a sorted T cell fraction (not recorded which). This sequence was found in a female donor with ankylosing spondylitis or in good health (not recorded which). DNA for the CDR3: TGCAGTGCGGTTGACTTACCCGAGCAGTACTTC. Translated: CSAVDLPEQYF.